The 18 T cell receptor beta chains in this list originate from one sample, sequenced in a study of molecular identifiers for immune sequencing clone quantification. TCRdb itself ran the PCR reads through MiXCR, one entry per CDR3 protein. Among around 65,000 distinct CDR3 sequences listed, 18% were seen once. The sequenced material came from naive CD8+ T cells from blood, with Jurkat cell RNA spiked in. The sample's subset: FACS-sorted CD8+CD4-CCR7+CD45RA+ naive T cells. These TCRs come from a human donor in good health. Some libraries in this study had Jurkat cell RNA spiked in.

This clonotype was detected ten times or more. The gene calls are TRBV4-1 and TRBJ2-1, with D perhaps being TRBD1 or TRBD2 (6 bases each). Germline V gene sequence: CDR1 MGHRA, CDR2 YSYEKL. Trimming took 0 bases from V and 7 from J, leaving 16 bases between them. CDR3 length: 16 residues. CDR3 residues: CASSQERGGSWNEQFF. CDR3 coding DNA: TGCGCCAGCAGCCAAGAGAGAGGGGGGTCATGGAATGAGCAGTTCTTC.

As concerns this clonotype: A much bigger clone sits one base away, suggesting this may be a read error. The chain couples TRBV4-2 to TRBJ1-5; no reliable D call. CDR3 length equals 15 residues. CDR1 LGHNA and CDR2 YNFKEQ come from the germline V gene. The CDR3 coding sequence is TGTGCCAGCAGCCAAGTCCAAGGGTTTCGGCAGCCCCGGCATTTT. Protein product: CASSQVQGFRQPRHF.

The chain is built from TRBV3-1 and TRBJ2-2; 7 bases agree with TRBD2. Germline V gene data show CDR1 as LGHDT and CDR2 as YNNKEL (reference sequence). Trimming at V came to 6 bases and at J to 5 bases, leaving 3 bases not matched to a gene. The CDR3 loop spans 13 amino acids. The CDR3 sequence is CASRGEGTGELFF. CDR3 DNA sequence: TGTGCCAGCAGGGGGGAGGGGACCGGGGAGCTGTTTTTT.

Many counts were recorded for this clonotype. The CDR3 region is CASAHRAYLPSGANVLTF. CDR3 sequence (DNA): TGTGCCAGCGCACACAGAGCTTACCTACCCTCTGGGGCCAACGTCCTGACTTTC. This chain joins TRBV28 and TRBJ2-6; no clear D gene. CDR3 size: 18 residues. CDR1 and CDR2 (germline): MDHEN, SYDVKM. The V end lost 8 bases, the J end lost 0 bases, and 20 bases lay between the germline ends. Variable domain in full (rest from reference TRBV28 and TRBJ2-6): DVKVTQSSRYLVKRTGEKVFLECVQDMDHENMFWYRQDPGLGLRLIYFSYDVKMKEKGDIPEGYSVSREKKERFSLILESASTNQTSMYLCASAHRAYLPSGANVLTFGAGSRLTVL.

The V call is TRBV6-2 or TRBV6-3, the J call TRBJ1-1; D may be TRBD1 (6 bases). The length of the CDR3 is 16 residues. The V end lost 0 bases, the J end lost 5 bases, and 16 bases lay between the germline ends. The V gene's germline CDR1 is MNHEY and CDR2 SVGEGT. DNA for the CDR3: TGTGCCAGCAGTTACTCATACGAGGGGGGCAGTACTGAAGCTTTCTTT. Translating it yields CASSYSYEGGSTEAFF.

Notes on this clonotype: Given a much more abundant clone one base away, this may be a read error. The gene calls are TRBV12-3 or TRBV12-4 and TRBJ2-7; 8 bases are shared with TRBD2. This CDR3 region has 15 residues. The CDR3 nucleotides are TGTGCCTGCAGTTTAGAGGGACTAGAGACCTACGAGCAGTACTTC. Translated: CACSLEGLETYEQYF.

This clonotype was seen repeatedly, ten times or more. The chain links TRBV24-1 to TRBJ2-2; 11 bases are a match to TRBD2. Trimming at V came to 10 bases and at J to 1 base, leaving 4 bases not matched to a gene. The CDR3 runs 15 residues. Per germline, CDR1 KGHDR and CDR2 SFDVKD. CDR3: CATRGLAENTGELFF. The DNA of the CDR3 is TGTGCCACTAGGGGACTAGCGGAGAACACCGGGGAGCTGTTTTTT.

This clonotype was seen many times. The V call is TRBV28, the J call TRBJ2-2, with D perhaps matching TRBD1 or TRBD2 (5 bases each). The CDR3 spans 15 residues. Germline lookup yields CDR1 MDHEN and CDR2 SYDVKM. Trimming stripped 11 bases from V and 2 bases from J, with 18 bases between. This chain's CDR3 is CARDDTDDNTGELFF. In nucleotides, the CDR3 is TGTGCCCGGGACGATACCGATGATAACACCGGGGAGCTGTTTTTT.

This clonotype has ten or more counts. This chain connects TRBV9 to TRBJ2-7; 9 bases are shared with TRBD2. CDR1 and CDR2 from the germline V gene are SGDLS and YYNGEE. The CDR3 consists of 14 residues. After removal of 4 bases from V and 2 bases from J, the junction contained 4 bases not matched to a gene. CDR3 nucleotides: TGTGCCAGCAGCCCTAGCGGGAAACCCTACGAGCAGTACTTC. This sequence encodes CASSPSGKPYEQYF.

This clonotype came up many times. The chain joins TRBV7-2 to TRBJ2-1; no clear D gene. The germline gives CDR1 SGHTA, CDR2 FQGNSA. This CDR3 is 13 amino acids long. V gave up 1 base and J gave up 6 bases, with 7 bases separating them. The CDR3 nucleotides are TGTGCCAGCAGCTTAGTGCCCAGCAATGAGCAGTTCTTC. This sequence encodes CASSLVPSNEQFF.

This clonotype was seen at least ten times. This chain connects TRBV27 to TRBJ1-4; a weak D match, TRBD1 (6 bases). Trimming took 0 bases from V and 12 from J, leaving 14 bases between them. Germline CDR1 reads MNHEY; CDR2 reads SMNVEV (reference sequence). The CDR3 runs 14 residues. The CDR3 DNA follows: TGTGCCAGCAGTTTATCCGGAGGGGGTGGGGAACTGTTTTTT. Translating it yields CASSLSGGGGELFF.

Turning to this clonotype: Just one base apart from a much larger clone, this may be a read error. The chain recombines TRBV24-1 with TRBJ2-5, with D perhaps matching TRBD1 (6 bases). There are 15 residues in the CDR3. Germline values: CDR1 KGHDR, CDR2 SFDVKD. The V gene lost 3 bases and the J gene lost 1 base, with 11 bases spanning the gap. CDR3 bases: TGTGCCACCAGTGATCTCTTCAGGGGCCAAGAGACCCAGTACTTC. It translates to CATSDLFRGQETQYF.

This clonotype was recorded at least ten times. CDR3: CASGLVFGNTGELFF. CDR3 DNA sequence: TGTGCTAGTGGTTTGGTCTTCGGAAACACCGGGGAGCTGTTTTTT. The rearrangement uses TRBV12-5 and TRBJ2-2, with no clear D. The CDR3 covers 15 residues. Germline V CDR1 and CDR2: LGHNT, FRNRAP. Trimming took 0 bases from V and 2 from J, leaving 7 bases between them.

To note about this clonotype: A single base separates this from a much larger clone, so it may be a read error. The chain is built from TRBV29-1 and TRBJ1-3; the match to TRBD1 covers 7 bases. Germline lookup yields CDR1 SQVTM and CDR2 ANQGSEA. The CDR3 is 14 residues long. CDR3 sequence reads: CSVQGESTGDTIYF. CDR3 nucleotide sequence: TGCAGCGTTCAGGGGGAATCTACTGGAGACACCATATATTTT.

This clonotype showed up many times. The V call is TRBV28, the J call TRBJ2-5; 10 bases fit TRBD1. Unmatched junction bases numbered 8, after V lost 5 bases and J lost 5 bases. CDR3 length: 15 residues. CDR1 and CDR2 (germline): MDHEN, SYDVKM. Here the CDR3 reads CASSPGQGVLETQYF. DNA for the CDR3: TGTGCCAGCAGTCCTGGACAGGGGGTCTTGGAGACCCAGTACTTC.

Only a few counts were recorded for this clonotype. CDR3 amino acids: CASTAGDRTYEQYF. CDR3 nucleotides: TGTGCCAGCACCGCTGGGGACCGAACCTACGAGCAGTACTTC. The V gene is TRBV6-6, the J gene TRBJ2-7; TRBD1 or TRBD2 may be the D gene (5 bases each). Trimming took 7 bases from V and 2 from J, leaving 15 bases between them. The CDR3 is 14 residues long. The germline CDR1 and CDR2 sequences are MNHNY and SVGAGI (reference sequence).

This clonotype occurred many times. This rearrangement joins TRBV30 to TRBJ2-3; no clear D gene. This CDR3 is built from 13 residues. V lost 0 bases, J lost 7 bases, and 11 bases lay in between. Germline CDR1 and CDR2: GTSNPN and SVGIG (reference sequence). The CDR3 protein is CAWSVSAANTQYF. CDR3 bases: TGTGCCTGGAGTGTGTCGGCAGCGAATACGCAGTATTTT.

This clonotype has at least ten counts. The V and J genes are TRBV11-3 and TRBJ2-7; TRBD2 is a possible D gene (5 bases). Trimming removed 1 base at V and 0 bases at J, with 7 bases between. Germline CDR1 and CDR2: SGHNT and YENEEA. The length of the CDR3 is 14 residues. CDR3 DNA: TGTGCCAGCAGCTTAGTAGCGCGCTCCTACGAGCAGTACTTC. Translated: CASSLVARSYEQYF.